A single sample is the source of the 13 T cell receptor beta chains below, sequenced in a study of beta chain features in type 1 diabetes. The study, taken as a whole, reports: TCRB CDR3s from Type 1 diabetes patients were moderately but significantly shorter in all four CD4+ subsets.

No antigen has been identified for these receptors. Investigators reverse transcribed all isolated RNA, so they sequenced expressed TCRB transcripts. Sequencing was performed with immunoSEQ multiplex PCR; in TCRdb, only in-frame clones are kept and a portion is missing. Of hundreds of thousands of clones listed, about an eighth are singletons. The source material was naive CD4+ T cells from blood. The receptor set was obtained from a man aged 18-30 years with type 1 diabetes.

The genes are TRBV1 and TRBJ2-3; TRBD2, the D gene given by the table, was not confirmed from the DNA. TRBV1 is termed a pseudogene. The CDR3 runs to 17 residues. The CDR3 coding sequence is TGCACCAGCAGCCAAGAGGGACTAGTCAAGGCCACAGATACGCAGTATTTT. It translates to CTSSQEGLVKATDTQYF.

This clone was observed a few times. The gene calls are TRBV6-1 and TRBJ2-7; D may be TRBD1 (6 bases). In germline, CDR1 is MNHNS, CDR2 SASEGT. This CDR3 is 15 amino acids long. V lost 2 bases to trimming and J lost 4 bases, with 15 bases between them. This CDR3 is CASSEIYREAYEQYF. CDR3 DNA sequence: TGTGCCAGCAGTGAAATTTACAGGGAAGCTTACGAGCAGTACTTC.

This clone has just a few counts. This chain links TRBV19 with TRBJ2-1; 10 positions match TRBD2. The CDR3 is 15 residues long. Germline values: CDR1 LNHDA, CDR2 SQIVND (reference sequence). J lost 4 bases, V lost 2 bases, and 2 bases had no gene match. For the CDR3, the DNA is TGTGCCAGTAGTATACAGCGGGGGGGTTACAATGAGCAGTTCTTC. Protein product: CASSIQRGGYNEQFF.

The chain joins TRBV6-6 to TRBJ2-7, with 7 nucleotides matching TRBD1. This CDR3 spans 13 amino acids. In germline, CDR1 is MNHNY, CDR2 SVGAGI (reference sequence). J gave up 1 base and V 5 bases, and 2 bases lay outside the gene matches. The CDR3 here is CASSRTGSYEQYF. DNA of the CDR3: TGTGCCAGCAGTAGGACAGGATCCTACGAGCAGTACTTC.

The chain employs TRBV30 and TRBJ2-7; D may be TRBD1 or TRBD2 (5 bases each). Germline values: CDR1 GTSNPN, CDR2 SVGIG (reference sequence). The CDR3 sequence is 16 residues long. The CDR3 sequence is CALQWGKGLIGREQYF. The CDR3 region has the DNA TGTGCTCTTCAGTGGGGGAAGGGGTTAATAGGGCGCGAGCAGTACTTC.

This clone was recorded a few times. The V gene is TRBV14, the J gene TRBJ2-7; no clear D gene. Germline V CDR1 and CDR2: SGHDN, FVKESK. This CDR3 contains 15 residues. With 5 bases removed from V and 4 bases from J, the gap between germline ends came to 18 bases. This CDR3 reads CASSFTADGSYEQYF. The CDR3 nucleotides are TGTGCCAGCAGCTTTACCGCGGACGGTTCGTACGAGCAGTACTTC.

The J gene is TRBJ2-3, the V gene TRBV7-2, with TRBD2 matching over 7 bases. With 1 base clipped from V and 2 bases from J, the junction kept 6 bases outside the gene matches. The CDR3 loop spans 16 amino acids. In germline, CDR1 is SGHTA, CDR2 FQGNSA. For the CDR3, the DNA is TGTGCCAGCAGCTTAGGGGACTACCTACCCACAGATACGCAGTATTTT. Translating it yields CASSLGDYLPTDTQYF.

This clone was counted between two and nine times. J is TRBJ1-1 and V is TRBV4-1; D call uncertain. The germline gives CDR1 MGHRA, CDR2 YSYEKL. Trimming took 3 bases from V and 0 from J, leaving 11 bases between them. CDR3 size: 15 residues. CDR3 sequence: CASSHLGVVNTEAFF. In DNA, the CDR3 is TGCGCCAGCAGCCATCTTGGGGTGGTGAACACTGAAGCTTTCTTT.

This clone has just a few counts. The chain uses TRBV27 and TRBJ2-7; D is possibly TRBD1 (6 bases). Germline V gene lookup returns CDR1 MNHEY and CDR2 SMNVEV (reference sequence). The CDR3 is 13 amino acids. Trimming took off 8 bases at V and 2 bases at J, with 13 bases between the two ends. The CDR3 region has the DNA TGTGCCAGCCAGGACAGCTACACCTACGAGCAGTACTTC. This gives the protein CASQDSYTYEQYF.

This clone was found a few times. V is TRBV18 and J is TRBJ2-1; a weak D match, TRBD2 (7 bases). The CDR3 contains 15 residues. The V end lost 2 bases, the J end lost 4 bases, and 12 bases lay between the germline ends. Per the germline V gene, CDR1 is KGHSH and CDR2 is LQKENI. In nucleotides, the CDR3 is TGTGCCAGCTCACCAGCGGGGGCGGATTACAATGAGCAGTTCTTC. This encodes CASSPAGADYNEQFF.

This clone has only a few counts. The rearrangement uses TRBV28 and TRBJ2-7, with D perhaps TRBD1 (6 bases). The CDR3 contains 13 residues. V was clipped by 10 bases and J by 1 base, with 14 bases between them. Germline loops: CDR1 MDHEN, CDR2 SYDVKM. CDR3 DNA: TGTGCCACCTCCTCCGACAGGTCCTACGAGCAGTACTTC. Translated: CATSSDRSYEQYF.

V is TRBV2 and J is TRBJ2-7, with 9 bases aligning to TRBD1. This CDR3 has 14 amino acids. J lost 4 bases, V lost 7 bases, and 8 bases had no gene match. Germline V gives CDR1 SNHLY, CDR2 FYNNEI. CDR3: CASNKRDRAYEQYF. The CDR3 nucleotides are TGTGCCAGCAATAAACGGGACAGGGCTTACGAGCAGTACTTC.

A few counts support this clone. The chain has TRBV7-9 and TRBJ2-5; 8 bases are shared with TRBD1. V gave up 5 bases and J gave up 0 bases; unmatched junction bases: 14. This CDR3 comprises 18 residues. Germline assignment: CDR1 SEHNR and CDR2 FQNEAQ (reference sequence). CDR3 loop: CASSPRRQGKVHQETQYF. CDR3 coding DNA: TGTGCCAGCAGCCCCAGACGACAGGGGAAAGTCCACCAAGAGACCCAGTACTTC.